A single sample is the source of the 29 T cell receptor beta chains below, sequenced in a study of response to subunit inactivated influenza vaccine. TCRdb passed the RT-PCR reads through MiXCR, listing each CDR3 protein once. In the table there are 650,000 to 850,000 distinct CDR3 sequences, 11% to 15% of which are singletons. The starting material was PBMCs from blood, obtained roughly 2 weeks before vaccination. The receptors were sampled from a man in his forties or fifties who received an inactivated influenza vaccine.

CDR3 protein: CASSHPWAPSYEQYF. The DNA for the CDR3 is TGTGCCAGCAGTCATCCTTGGGCCCCGAGCTACGAGCAGTACTTC. V usage is TRBV28 and J usage is TRBJ2-7; D remains unclear. The germline gives CDR1 MDHEN, CDR2 SYDVKM. V lost 5 bases and J 3 bases, leaving 17 bases between the germline ends. This CDR3 is 15 amino acids long.

The V and J genes are TRBV7-2 and TRBJ1-2, with D perhaps TRBD1 (5 bases). Germline V gene lookup returns CDR1 SGHTA and CDR2 FQGNSA. This CDR3 contains 17 residues. V lost 0 bases and J lost 6, with 20 bases in between. The CDR3, as DNA: TGTACCAGCAGCTTAGCGCTATGGACAACGGTTCGACATGGCTACACCTTC. Translation gives CTSSLALWTTVRHGYTF.

The chain couples TRBV12-3 or TRBV12-4 to TRBJ1-4, with D possibly being TRBD1 (5 bases). The V and J ends lost 5 bases and 7 bases respectively, with 20 bases between them. This CDR3 spans 16 amino acids. The CDR3 sequence is CASSPGLSTQIEKLFF. Here the CDR3 DNA reads TGTGCCAGCAGTCCGGGACTGTCGACCCAGATTGAAAAACTGTTTTTT.

The gene calls are TRBV4-1 and TRBJ2-3; the match to TRBD2 covers 8 bases. The V segment lost 4 bases and the J segment 0 bases; nucleotides outside the gene matches: 9. The CDR3 extends over 17 amino acids. Germline V gene data show CDR1 as MGHRA and CDR2 as YSYEKL. The CDR3 spells CASSRGLVKTSTDTQYF. DNA of the CDR3: TGCGCCAGCAGCCGGGGACTAGTGAAAACTAGCACAGATACGCAGTATTTT.

The chain uses TRBV20-1 and TRBJ2-3; 15 nucleotides align to TRBD2. The CDR3 runs 17 residues. V lost 6 bases to trimming and J lost 5 bases; unmatched junction nucleotides: 12. Germline V gene data show CDR1 as DFQATT and CDR2 as SNEGSKA (reference sequence). The CDR3 loop reads CSAGGLAGGRAGDTQYF. In DNA form, the CDR3 reads TGCAGTGCCGGGGGACTAGCGGGAGGAAGGGCCGGAGATACGCAGTATTTT.

This clonotype was found a few times. The CDR3 coding sequence is TGCGCCAGCTCCGGGCCGGGACAGGACACCTACGAGCAGTACTTC. Amino acid sequence: CASSGPGQDTYEQYF. V usage is TRBV4-1 and J usage is TRBJ2-7; 8 bases line up with TRBD1. Per the germline V gene, CDR1 is MGHRA and CDR2 is YSYEKL. This CDR3 has 15 amino acids. The ends lost 8 bases at V and 2 bases at J; junction bases unmatched: 11.

The sample holds a few counts of this clonotype. The rearrangement joins TRBV25-1 to TRBJ2-3; the D is unclear. Trimming stripped 8 bases from V and 0 bases from J, with 3 bases between. Germline V lookup: CDR1 MGHDK, CDR2 SYGVNS. This CDR3 spans 11 amino acids. DNA for the CDR3: TGTGCCAGCGCAAGCACAGATACGCAGTATTTT. Its translation is CASASTDTQYF.

The gene calls are TRBV6-2 or TRBV6-3 and TRBJ2-7; D ambiguous. The CDR3 sequence is 14 residues long. Germline CDR1 MNHEY, CDR2 SVGEGT. Trimming took 4 bases from V and 6 from J, leaving 16 bases between them. The CDR3 coding sequence is TGTGCCAGCAGTTTACCGACCTACTCGGGCGAGCAGTACTTC. Translating gives CASSLPTYSGEQYF.

The chain employs TRBV4-1 and TRBJ1-5; a weak D match, TRBD1 (5 bases). The CDR3 is 16 amino acids. CDR1 MGHRA and CDR2 YSYEKL come from the germline V gene. Trimming removed 1 base at V and 2 bases at J, with 12 bases between. The CDR3 sequence: CASSQVVRAGNQPQHF. CDR3 sequence (DNA): TGCGCCAGCAGCCAAGTTGTCAGGGCTGGCAATCAGCCCCAGCATTTT.

This clonotype was detected ten times or more. This chain connects TRBV20-1 to TRBJ2-3; 9 bases match TRBD2. Trimming took 6 bases from V and 6 from J; bases not matched to a gene: 13. CDR3 length: 15 residues. Germline CDR1 and CDR2: DFQATT and SNEGSKA (reference sequence). CDR3 protein: CSATTRGGAGDTQYF. The CDR3 nucleotides are TGCAGTGCCACGACGCGCGGGGGGGCCGGGGATACGCAGTATTTT.

The J gene is TRBJ1-2, the V gene TRBV7-9; D ambiguous. The V end lost 2 bases, the J end lost 3 bases, and 13 bases lay between the germline ends. In germline, CDR1 is SEHNR, CDR2 FQNEAQ (reference sequence). This CDR3 is built from 15 residues. CDR3 nucleotides: TGTGCCAGCAGCTTACCCTCTGGGATTGACTATGGCTACACCTTC. It encodes CASSLPSGIDYGYTF.

This clonotype was seen ten or more times. The rearrangement uses TRBV4-1 and TRBJ1-1; D uncertain. The V end lost 2 bases, the J end lost 0 bases, and 7 bases lay between the germline ends. CDR1 and CDR2 from the germline V gene are MGHRA and YSYEKL. The CDR3 covers 14 residues. The CDR3 reads CASSQRQMNTEAFF. In nucleotides, the CDR3 is TGCGCCAGCAGCCAACGACAAATGAACACTGAAGCTTTCTTT.

This clonotype came up a few times. The chain employs TRBV5-1 and TRBJ2-1; 7 positions match TRBD2. Germline-derived CDR1 and CDR2 are SGHRS and YFSETQ. The CDR3 spans 16 residues. After removal of 1 base from V and 0 bases from J, the junction contained 4 bases not matched to a gene. CDR3 residues: CASSLSGESSYNEQFF. The CDR3 region has the DNA TGCGCCAGCAGCTTGAGCGGGGAAAGCTCCTACAATGAGCAGTTCTTC.

The chain couples TRBV2 to TRBJ1-3; D remains ambiguous. The CDR3 runs to 16 residues. Trimming took off 4 bases at V and 4 bases at J, with 17 bases between the two ends. Germline CDR1 reads SNHLY; CDR2 reads FYNNEI. The CDR3 loop reads CASSAIGQSDGNTIYF. The DNA of the CDR3 is TGTGCCAGCAGTGCGATAGGGCAGTCGGACGGAAACACCATATATTTT.

This clonotype was detected ten times or more. The chain recombines TRBV29-1 with TRBJ2-1; a possible D gene is TRBD2 (5 bases). CDR3 size: 10 residues. V lost 7 bases, J lost 9 bases, and 10 bases lay in between. In germline, CDR1 is SQVTM, CDR2 ANQGSEA. The DNA for the CDR3 is TGCAGCGCCTCCGAGGGTGAGCAGTTCTTC. The encoded protein is CSASEGEQFF.

This clonotype was seen at least ten times. The chain combines TRBV6-5 with TRBJ1-2, with 8 nucleotides matching TRBD1. Germline assignment: CDR1 MNHEY and CDR2 SVGAGI. The CDR3 covers 16 residues. Trimming at V came to 0 bases and at J to 4 bases, leaving 7 bases not matched to a gene. The CDR3 DNA is TGTGCCAGCAGTTACTCCCGTGCAGGGGGCGGCTATGGCTACACCTTC. Protein sequence: CASSYSRAGGGYGYTF.

This clonotype was counted only a few times. The chain couples TRBV20-1 to TRBJ2-5, with D perhaps matching TRBD1 (5 bases). Germline V gene lookup returns CDR1 DFQATT and CDR2 SNEGSKA (reference sequence). The CDR3 sequence is 14 residues long. Trimming took 3 bases from V and 2 from J, leaving 13 bases between them. The CDR3 reads CSASLSRAQETQYF. The CDR3 DNA follows: TGCAGTGCTAGTCTCTCCAGGGCACAAGAGACCCAGTACTTC.

The CDR3 coding sequence is TGCAGTGCTAGTAGGGGGGCTAAAAACATTCAGTACTTC. This codes for CSASRGAKNIQYF. The rearrangement uses TRBV20-1 and TRBJ2-4; D tentatively fits TRBD1 or TRBD2 (6 bases each). The germline V and J ends were trimmed by 3 bases and 4 bases, with 10 bases remaining between them. CDR1 DFQATT and CDR2 SNEGSKA come from the germline V gene (reference sequence). The CDR3 is made up of 13 amino acids.

The chain has TRBV12-3 or TRBV12-4 and TRBJ2-4; D is uncertain. The V end lost 2 bases, the J end lost 0 bases, and 11 bases lay between the germline ends. CDR3 length equals 16 residues. The CDR3 DNA reads as TGTGCCAGCAGTTTACAAGGGTCGTTAGCCAAAAACATTCAGTACTTC. As protein: CASSLQGSLAKNIQYF.

The chain carries TRBV5-1 and TRBJ2-5; possible D gene TRBD1, 6 bases. Trimming took off 1 base at V and 0 bases at J, with 13 bases between the two ends. Germline CDR1 is SGHRS and CDR2 is YFSETQ. The CDR3 length is 16 residues. In DNA, the CDR3 is TGCGCCAGCAGCTTGACTGGACAGCAACACCAAGAGACCCAGTACTTC. Its protein product is CASSLTGQQHQETQYF.

The chain employs TRBV19 and TRBJ2-6; 7 positions match TRBD1. V dropped 5 bases and J dropped 4; count of bases not matched to a gene: 5. The V gene's germline CDR1 is LNHDA and CDR2 SQIVND (reference sequence). The CDR3 is 15 residues long. The CDR3 DNA follows: TGTGCCAGTAGTGCGAGGGGGCAAGGGGCCAACGTCCTGACTTTC. This encodes CASSARGQGANVLTF. Full variable domain (outside the CDR3, taken from reference TRBV19 and TRBJ2-6): DGGITQSPKYLFRKEGQNVTLSCEQNLNHDAMYWYRQDPGQGLRLIYYSQIVNDFQKGDIAEGYSVSREKKESFPLTVTSAQKNPTAFYLCASSARGQGANVLTFGAGSRLTVL.

The rearrangement links TRBV12-3 or TRBV12-4 to TRBJ2-7, with 8 bases aligning to TRBD1. This CDR3 has 14 residues. Trimming removed 6 bases from V and 3 bases from J; junction bases left unmatched: 7. CDR3 nucleotides: TGTGCCAGCAGAATGGGACAGGCCAACTACGAGCAGTACTTC. Encoded protein: CASRMGQANYEQYF.

The V and J genes are TRBV6-1 and TRBJ2-5; unclear D gene. V was trimmed by 2 bases and J by 5 bases, leaving 15 bases between them. This CDR3 spans 15 amino acids. The V gene's germline CDR1 is MNHNS and CDR2 SASEGT. For the CDR3, the DNA is TGTGCCAGCAGTGAACCTCACACCCTGGGGGAGACCCAGTACTTC. It codes for CASSEPHTLGETQYF.

V is TRBV6-2 or TRBV6-3 and J is TRBJ2-7; TRBD1 agrees at 10 bases. Germline CDR1 is MNHEY and CDR2 is SVGEGT. V trimming: 2 bases; J trimming: 3 bases; junction bases outside the gene matches: 4. The CDR3 covers 15 residues. The CDR3 spells CASSYPGTGDYEQYF. The CDR3 DNA follows: TGTGCCAGCAGTTACCCCGGGACAGGGGACTACGAGCAGTACTTC.

This clonotype was seen more than once but under ten times. The V and J genes are TRBV28 and TRBJ1-1; D perhaps matches TRBD1 (5 bases). The germline V and J ends were trimmed by 2 bases and 1 base, with 20 bases remaining between them. The CDR3 is made up of 18 amino acids. Germline lookup yields CDR1 MDHEN and CDR2 SYDVKM. The CDR3 loop is CASSLIFGAAAQNTEAFF. Written as DNA, the CDR3 is TGTGCCAGCAGTTTAATCTTCGGGGCAGCCGCACAGAACACTGAAGCTTTCTTT.

This clonotype was detected a few times. This chain's CDR3 is CASTRATFGEQFF. The CDR3 region has the DNA TGTGCCAGCACGCGGGCAACCTTTGGTGAGCAGTTCTTC. The J gene is TRBJ2-1, the V gene TRBV12-3 or TRBV12-4; a possible D gene is TRBD2 (5 bases). Trimming took off 7 bases at V and 9 bases at J, with 16 bases between the two ends. The CDR3 contains 13 residues.

This clonotype turned up a few times. V gene TRBV20-1 combines with J gene TRBJ1-2, with TRBD1 matching 8 bases. CDR3 size: 15 residues. Germline V gene lookup returns CDR1 DFQATT and CDR2 SNEGSKA (reference sequence). Trimming cost V 3 bases and J 2 bases; bases outside gene matches: 8. In nucleotides, the CDR3 is TGCAGTGCTAGCAAATACGACAGGGGCAACTATGGCTACACCTTC. Its protein is CSASKYDRGNYGYTF.

J is TRBJ2-3 and V is TRBV28, with TRBD2 identical over 8 bases. CDR1 MDHEN and CDR2 SYDVKM come from the germline V gene. Germline trimming cut 4 bases from V and 2 bases from J; bases unmatched to any gene: 11. The CDR3 covers 17 residues. CDR3 in DNA: TGTGCCAGCAGTTATCAACTAAAGCGGGAGCACACAGATACGCAGTATTTT. Encoded protein: CASSYQLKREHTDTQYF.

CDR3 in amino acids: CASSLDPGTGVHEQYF. In nucleotides, the CDR3 is TGCGCCAGCAGCTTAGACCCCGGGACAGGGGTCCACGAGCAGTACTTC. The genes are TRBV5-1 and TRBJ2-7; 10 positions agree with TRBD1. The CDR3 consists of 16 residues. Germline V gives CDR1 SGHRS, CDR2 YFSETQ. Losses at the gene ends were 2 bases for V and 5 bases for J; bases not matched to a gene: 10.